The rows below give T cell receptor beta chains drawn from one sample of a study of CD8 T cells in Susac syndrome. Via MiXCR, TCRdb re-called the immunoSEQ multiplex PCR reads, giving one row per CDR3 protein. This sample has about 300,000 distinct CDR3 sequences, with around 91% found just once. The specimen was CD8+ T cells from PBMCs. Receptors originate from a human donor with multiple sclerosis. Both conserved end residues are part of each CDR3. A D gene is named only where the DNA matches it firmly. Size tells how often a clone was seen (once, few, many) or the class of an expanded clone, and some rows leave it out.

TRBJ2-1	TRBV27	NA	TRBD1	CASVEQGVAGEQFF	TGTGCCAGCGTGGAACAGGGGGTGGCGGGTGAGCAGTTCTTC
TRBJ1-5	TRBV27	NA	TRBD1	CASSSWTGGNQPQHF	TGTGCCAGCAGTTCCTGGACAGGGGGTAATCAGCCCCAGCATTTT
TRBJ2-1	TRBV20-1	NA	NA	CSAKNPPQAGDNEQFF	TGCAGTGCAAAAAATCCCCCACAGGCCGGAGACAATGAGCAGTTCTTC
TRBJ2-7	TRBV13	NA	TRBD1	CASSSGTGSDEQYF	TGTGCCAGCAGCTCTGGGACAGGGAGCGACGAGCAGTACTTC
TRBJ2-7	TRBV4-3	NA	TRBD1	CASSQESAGTVGYEQYF	TGCGCCAGCAGCCAAGAAAGCGCCGGGACAGTTGGCTACGAGCAGTACTTC
TRBJ2-1	TRBV27	NA	TRBD2	CASSSVAGEEFF	TGTGCCAGCAGTTCGGTAGCGGGGGAGGAGTTCTTC
TRBJ2-2	TRBV28	once	TRBD2	CASSSNGLAGIFNTGELFF	TGTGCCAGCAGTTCGAACGGACTAGCGGGTATATTCAACACCGGGGAGCTGTTTTTT
TRBJ2-7	TRBV7-9	once	TRBD2	CASSLSGSLYEQYF	TGTGCCAGCAGCTTAAGCGGGAGCCTTTACGAGCAGTACTTC
TRBJ1-3	TRBV29-1	once	NA	CSATSPGGEDTIYF	TGCAGCGCCACTTCCCCGGGAGGCGAGGACACCATATATTTT
TRBJ1-2	TRBV5-6	NA	NA	CAGSFGTDLYGYTF	TGTGCCGGCAGCTTCGGGACGGATCTCTATGGCTACACCTTC
TRBJ2-2	TRBV5-1	NA	NA	CASGGEELFF	TGCGCCAGCGGTGGAGAGGAGCTGTTTTTT
TRBJ1-5	TRBV7-8	once	NA	CASQLTGRVNQPQHF	TGTGCCAGCCAACTAACCGGCAGGGTCAATCAGCCCCAGCATTTT
TRBJ2-5	TRBV28	NA	NA	CASSLVGSVETQYF	TGTGCCAGCAGTTTAGTCGGCAGCGTGGAGACCCAGTACTTC
TRBJ2-5	TRBV4-1	NA	NA	CASSQEGLVQETQYF	TGCGCCAGCAGCCAAGAAGGACTGGTTCAAGAGACCCAGTACTTC
TRBJ2-4	TRBV9	NA	TRBD2	CASSPRGLAEVYF	TGTGCCAGCAGCCCGAGGGGACTAGCGGAAGTATACTTC
TRBJ2-7	TRBV7-9	once	NA	CASSVQGGGGLYEQYF	TGTGCCAGCAGCGTACAGGGTGGGGGAGGGCTTTACGAGCAGTACTTC
TRBJ2-2	TRBV20-1	NA	TRBD2	CSARPAGVTGELFF	TGCAGTGCTAGACCAGCGGGGGTAACCGGGGAGCTGTTTTTT
TRBJ2-1	TRBV19	NA	NA	CASSINGYNEQFF	TGTGCCAGTAGTATAAATGGGTACAATGAGCAGTTCTTC
TRBJ1-1	TRBV27	NA	NA	CASRFLGNTEAFF	TGTGCCAGCAGATTCCTAGGGAACACTGAAGCTTTCTTT
TRBJ2-1	TRBV27	NA	NA	CASRYTPGTGLNNEQFF	TGTGCCAGCCGATACACCCCCGGGACTGGCCTGAACAATGAGCAGTTCTTC
TRBJ1-2	TRBV29-1	NA	TRBD1	CSVSTGGYGGYTF	TGCAGCGTCTCGACAGGGGGCTACGGTGGCTACACCTTC
TRBJ1-5	TRBV29-1	once	NA	CSVEGRISPQHF	TGCAGCGTGGAAGGGCGAATTTCGCCCCAGCATTTT
TRBJ2-7	TRBV7-6	NA	NA	CASSLAVGGEQYF	TGTGCCAGCAGCTTAGCGGTAGGGGGCGAGCAGTACTTC
TRBJ2-7	TRBV7-9	NA	NA	CASSLQVSYEQYF	TGTGCCAGCAGCTTACAGGTCTCCTACGAGCAGTACTTC